The rows below give T cell receptor beta chains drawn from one sample of a study of response to subunit inactivated influenza vaccine. TCRdb processed the RT-PCR reads anew with MiXCR; each CDR3 protein has one entry. The sample has about 780,000 distinct CDR3 sequences, around 20% seen once. The material was PBMCs from blood, obtained 4 to 6 days after vaccination. The receptors derive from a man aged 45 to 65 who received an inactivated influenza vaccine. Each CDR3 is given with its conserved first and last residue. The D gene is left open where the match is weak. Where a row states a size, it is once, few, many or the class of an expanded clone; other rows omit it.

CDR3 protein: CSGFSGTGVVNEQFF
CDR3 DNA: TGCAGCGGGTTCTCCGGGACAGGGGTAGTGAATGAGCAGTTCTTC
V gene: TRBV29-1
clone size: few
CDR3 length: 15
D gene: TRBD1
J gene: TRBJ2-1

CDR3 protein: CASSLGPWTDPSYNEQFF
CDR3 DNA: TGCGCCAGCAGCTTGGGTCCCTGGACTGACCCCTCCTACAATGAGCAGTTCTTC
V gene: TRBV5-1
clone size: few
CDR3 length: 18
D gene: .
J gene: TRBJ2-1

CDR3 protein: CASSIQGGGYEQYF
CDR3 DNA: TGTGCCAGCAGTATCCAGGGTGGCGGCTACGAGCAGTACTTC
V gene: TRBV27
clone size: .
CDR3 length: 14
D gene: .
J gene: TRBJ2-7

CDR3 protein: CASSLSGLAGGRGLYNEQFF
CDR3 DNA: TGTGCCAGCAGCTTAAGTGGCCTAGCGGGAGGCAGGGGCCTCTACAATGAGCAGTTCTTC
V gene: TRBV11-1
clone size: .
CDR3 length: 20
D gene: TRBD2
J gene: TRBJ2-1

CDR3 protein: CASSLVSSNSNEQFF
CDR3 DNA: TGCGCCAGCAGCTTGGTATCTAGTAACAGCAATGAGCAGTTCTTC
V gene: TRBV5-1
clone size: few
CDR3 length: 15
D gene: .
J gene: TRBJ2-1

CDR3 protein: CASSRGPSGGNEQFF
CDR3 DNA: TGCGCCAGCAGCCGCGGGCCTAGCGGGGGAAATGAGCAGTTCTTC
V gene: TRBV4-3
clone size: .
CDR3 length: 15
D gene: TRBD2
J gene: TRBJ2-1

CDR3 protein: CATSETGAPYNEQFF
CDR3 DNA: TGTGCCACCAGCGAAACAGGGGCACCCTACAATGAGCAGTTCTTC
V gene: TRBV15
clone size: .
CDR3 length: 15
D gene: TRBD1
J gene: TRBJ2-1

CDR3 protein: CASSPGDSPSYEQYF
CDR3 DNA: TGTGCCAGCTCCCCTGGGGATTCCCCCTCCTACGAGCAGTACTTC
V gene: TRBV9
clone size: many
CDR3 length: 15
D gene: .
J gene: TRBJ2-7

CDR3 protein: CASSEGASGKYEQYF
CDR3 DNA: TGTGCCAGCAGCGAGGGGGCTAGCGGGAAGTACGAGCAGTACTTC
V gene: TRBV7-2
clone size: .
CDR3 length: 15
D gene: TRBD2
J gene: TRBJ2-7

CDR3 protein: CASSFGTGVTDTQYF
CDR3 DNA: TGTGCCAGCAGCTTCGGGACAGGGGTCACAGATACGCAGTATTTT
V gene: TRBV7-9
clone size: few
CDR3 length: 15
D gene: TRBD1
J gene: TRBJ2-3

CDR3 protein: CSALELGGSSYNEQFF
CDR3 DNA: TGCAGTGCTCTCGAGTTGGGCGGGAGCTCCTACAATGAGCAGTTCTTC
V gene: TRBV20-1
clone size: many
CDR3 length: 16
D gene: TRBD2
J gene: TRBJ2-1

CDR3 protein: CASRYTGASEQYF
CDR3 DNA: TGTGCCAGCAGATACACGGGGGCGTCCGAGCAGTACTTC
V gene: TRBV6-2/TRBV6-3
clone size: .
CDR3 length: 13
D gene: .
J gene: TRBJ2-7

CDR3 protein: CASSPHYSTDTQYF
CDR3 DNA: TGTGCCAGCAGCCCACATTACAGCACAGATACGCAGTATTTT
V gene: TRBV12-3/TRBV12-4
clone size: .
CDR3 length: 14
D gene: .
J gene: TRBJ2-3

CDR3 protein: CANMIPGGVTEAFF
CDR3 DNA: TGTGCCAACATGATTCCAGGGGGCGTTACTGAAGCTTTCTTT
V gene: TRBV6-1
clone size: .
CDR3 length: 14
D gene: TRBD1
J gene: TRBJ1-1

CDR3 protein: CASSLGTGSSPLHF
CDR3 DNA: TGTGCCAGCAGTTTAGGGACCGGGAGTTCACCCCTCCACTTT
V gene: TRBV12-3/TRBV12-4
clone size: many
CDR3 length: 14
D gene: .
J gene: TRBJ1-6

CDR3 protein: CATSVGGVQETQYF
CDR3 DNA: TGTGCCACCAGCGTCGGGGGGGTACAAGAGACCCAGTACTTC
V gene: TRBV15
clone size: .
CDR3 length: 14
D gene: TRBD2
J gene: TRBJ2-5

CDR3 protein: CASSANREMINEQFF
CDR3 DNA: TGTGCCAGCAGTGCGAACAGGGAGATGATAAATGAGCAGTTCTTC
V gene: TRBV5-6
clone size: .
CDR3 length: 15
D gene: .
J gene: TRBJ2-1

CDR3 protein: CASSDAALHF
CDR3 DNA: TGTGCCAGCAGTGATGCGGCCCTTCACTTC
V gene: TRBV25-1
clone size: .
CDR3 length: 10
D gene: .
J gene: TRBJ2-7

CDR3 protein: CSARVSSGSTDTQYF
CDR3 DNA: TGCAGTGCTAGAGTCTCTAGCGGAAGCACAGATACGCAGTATTTT
V gene: TRBV20-1
clone size: .
CDR3 length: 15
D gene: TRBD2
J gene: TRBJ2-3

CDR3 protein: CASSQEVRGNEQFF
CDR3 DNA: TGTGCCAGCAGCCAAGAAGTGCGAGGGAATGAGCAGTTCTTC
V gene: TRBV4-2
clone size: few
CDR3 length: 14
D gene: .
J gene: TRBJ2-1

CDR3 protein: CASSVGGTDAYEQYF
CDR3 DNA: TGTGCCAGCAGCGTAGGGGGGACAGACGCCTACGAGCAGTACTTC
V gene: TRBV9
clone size: .
CDR3 length: 15
D gene: TRBD1
J gene: TRBJ2-7

CDR3 protein: CASSLWQLRDEKLFF
CDR3 DNA: TGTGCCAGCAGCTTATGGCAGCTTCGGGATGAAAAACTGTTTTTT
V gene: TRBV7-9
clone size: .
CDR3 length: 15
D gene: .
J gene: TRBJ1-4

CDR3 protein: CASSLTPYRDRLAKNIQYF
CDR3 DNA: TGTGCCAGCAGCTTAACCCCCTATAGGGACAGACTAGCCAAAAACATTCAGTACTTC
V gene: TRBV11-2
clone size: .
CDR3 length: 19
D gene: TRBD1
J gene: TRBJ2-4

CDR3 protein: CSAKLAASVHNEQFF
CDR3 DNA: TGCAGTGCCAAACTTGCGGCTAGCGTACACAATGAGCAGTTCTTC
V gene: TRBV20-1
clone size: few
CDR3 length: 15
D gene: .
J gene: TRBJ2-1

CDR3 protein: CASSPRTGQVSEAFF
CDR3 DNA: TGTGCCAGCAGTCCGCGGACAGGGCAGGTTTCGGAAGCTTTCTTT
V gene: TRBV28
clone size: .
CDR3 length: 15
D gene: TRBD1
J gene: TRBJ1-1

CDR3 protein: CASRPTGTGGSDSPLHF
CDR3 DNA: TGTGCCAGCAGGCCAACCGGGACAGGGGGCTCGGATTCACCCCTCCACTTT
V gene: TRBV6-1
clone size: .
CDR3 length: 17
D gene: TRBD1
J gene: TRBJ1-6

CDR3 protein: CASSTEGNTDTQYF
CDR3 DNA: TGTGCCAGCAGCACAGAGGGGAACACAGATACGCAGTATTTT
V gene: TRBV11-2
clone size: .
CDR3 length: 14
D gene: .
J gene: TRBJ2-3

CDR3 protein: CSATTGLMNTEAFF
CDR3 DNA: TGCAGTGCTACGACAGGGCTCATGAACACTGAAGCTTTCTTT
V gene: TRBV20-1
clone size: few
CDR3 length: 14
D gene: TRBD1
J gene: TRBJ1-1

CDR3 protein: CASSGQWVEQFF
CDR3 DNA: TGTGCCAGCAGCGGACAATGGGTTGAGCAGTTCTTC
V gene: TRBV7-9
clone size: few
CDR3 length: 12
D gene: .
J gene: TRBJ2-1

CDR3 protein: CASSRRGREETQYF
CDR3 DNA: TGTGCCAGCAGCAGAAGGGGGAGAGAAGAGACCCAGTACTTC
V gene: TRBV7-9
clone size: .
CDR3 length: 14
D gene: .
J gene: TRBJ2-5